This T cell receptor beta chain stems from a study of T-cell memory formation after mild COVID-19. General study results and limits: Day 15 to 85 contracting clones showed balanced CD4/CD8; later expanders leaned CD4+.

The germline gives CDR1 SGHRS, CDR2 YFSETQ. The CDR3 has 19 residues. Trimming removed 4 bases from V and 1 base from J, with 24 bases in between. Each CDR3 protein gets one entry after TCRdb re-called the 5' RACE reads with MiXCR. The sample contains some 54,000 distinct CDR3 sequences, more than 9% of which appear only once. This clonotype was observed a few times. Its antigen is not identified. The receptor's source is a young man who had mild COVID-19 (a few samples of this study predate the infection). Cell type and time point are not known. V usage is TRBV5-1 and J usage is TRBJ2-4; a possible D gene is TRBD1 (6 bases). The material sequenced was PBMCs or a T cell subset sorted from them (not recorded which). Here the CDR3 DNA reads TGCGCCAGCAGCCCCTGGGGGCGCAGGTTTAAGGAGGCCAAAAACATTCAGTACTTC. The encoded protein is CASSPWGRRFKEAKNIQYF.